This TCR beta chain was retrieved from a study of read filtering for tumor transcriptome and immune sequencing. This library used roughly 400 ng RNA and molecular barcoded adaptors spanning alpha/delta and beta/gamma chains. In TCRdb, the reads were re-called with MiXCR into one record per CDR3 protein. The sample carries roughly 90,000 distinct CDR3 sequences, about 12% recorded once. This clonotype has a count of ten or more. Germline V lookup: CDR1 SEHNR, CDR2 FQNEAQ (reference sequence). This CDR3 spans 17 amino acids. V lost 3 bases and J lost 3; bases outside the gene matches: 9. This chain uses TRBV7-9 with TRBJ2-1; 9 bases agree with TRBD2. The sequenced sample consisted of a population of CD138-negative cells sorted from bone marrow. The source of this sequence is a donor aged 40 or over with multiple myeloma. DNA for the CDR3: TGTGCCAGCAGCTTTTCGGGGAGTAGCGGGAGCTACAATGAGCAGTTCTTC. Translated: CASSFSGSSGSYNEQFF. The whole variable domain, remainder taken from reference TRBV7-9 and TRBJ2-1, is DTGVSQNPRHKITKRGQNVTFRCDPISEHNRLYWYRQTLGQGPEFLTYFQNEAQLEKSRLLSDRFSAERPKGSFSTLEIQRTEQGDSAMYLCASSFSGSSGSYNEQFFGPGTRLTVL.